The 30 T cell receptor beta chains presented below share a single source sample, sequenced in a study of molecular identifiers for immune sequencing clone quantification. One entry per CDR3 protein, called by TCRdb with MiXCR from the PCR reads. The table shows just under 650,000 distinct CDR3 sequences, with about 20% occurring only once. The sample was naive CD8+ T cells from blood, with Jurkat cell RNA spiked in. Subset meaning: FACS-sorted CD8+CD4-CCR7+CD45RA+ naive T cells. All receptors come from a human donor in good health. Some libraries in this study had Jurkat cell RNA spiked in.

This clonotype was seen ten or more times. The chain links TRBV4-1 to TRBJ2-5, with a possible D match to TRBD2 (6 bases). From germline, CDR1 is MGHRA and CDR2 YSYEKL. V lost 4 bases and J lost 2, with 17 bases in between. The length of the CDR3 is 16 residues. The CDR3: CASSRWDSSTQETQYF. CDR3 nucleotides: TGCGCCAGCAGCCGCTGGGACTCCTCGACTCAAGAGACCCAGTACTTC.

This clonotype was seen at least ten times. The chain employs TRBV20-1 and TRBJ1-1; D is unresolved. Trimming removed 3 bases at V and 3 bases at J, with 17 bases between. The CDR3 has 15 residues. Germline CDR1 reads DFQATT; CDR2 reads SNEGSKA (reference sequence). CDR3 in DNA: TGCAGTGCTAGTGGCGCGAGGGTGGGCGACACTGAAGCTTTCTTT. Residues: CSASGARVGDTEAFF.

About this clonotype itself: This sequence may be a read error, since a much larger clone differs from it by one base. This sequence joins TRBV7-9 and TRBJ2-3; perhaps TRBD1 as D (6 bases). The closer fit of TRBJ1-5 to the DNA end suggests the J call may be wrong. Germline V gives CDR1 SEHNR, CDR2 FQNEAQ (reference sequence). The CDR3 runs 15 residues. The chain's CDR3 is CASSGEHWDTDTQHF. The DNA for the CDR3 is TGTGCCAGCAGCGGAGAGCATTGGGACACAGATACGCAGCATTTT.

The chain uses TRBV3-2 and TRBJ2-3. TRBV3-2 corresponds to a pseudogene. The CDR3 extends over 15 amino acids. Written as DNA, the CDR3 is TGTGCCAGCAGCCAAGATCTTCTAACAAAAGATACGCAGTATTTT. Translating gives CASSQDLLTKDTQYF.

This clonotype has ten or more counts. The chain couples TRBV12-3 or TRBV12-4 to TRBJ2-5; D may match TRBD1 or TRBD2 (5 bases each). Deletions cut 5 bases from V and 5 bases from J, with 21 bases between. CDR3 size: 16 residues. Written as DNA, the CDR3 is TGTGCCAGCAGTGAGGGTGTCCTGGGGCAGTCTGAGACCCAGTACTTC. The encoded protein is CASSEGVLGQSETQYF.

This clonotype was detected ten times or more. The rearrangement links TRBV4-1 to TRBJ2-7; TRBD1 might be the D (6 bases). V lost 1 base to trimming and J lost 6 bases, with 10 bases between them. Germline assignment: CDR1 MGHRA and CDR2 YSYEKL. The CDR3 is 13 residues long. Written as DNA, the CDR3 is TGCGCCAGCAGCCAAGTTGTGGGGGCCGAGCAGTACTTC. As protein: CASSQVVGAEQYF.

This clonotype has just a few counts. The chain employs TRBV2 and TRBJ2-7; perhaps TRBD1 as D (5 bases). The germline CDR1 and CDR2 sequences are SNHLY and FYNNEI. This CDR3 comprises 14 residues. Trimming left V 3 bases short and J 3 bases short, with 12 bases between. CDR3 nucleotide sequence: TGTGCCAGCAGTGATCCCAGGGCTGACTACGAGCAGTACTTC. Protein sequence: CASSDPRADYEQYF.

This clonotype was detected many times. The junction departs from the called germline gene at one end, perhaps through a read error. The rearrangement links TRBV5-1 to TRBJ2-5; D is ambiguous. CDR3 length equals 12 residues. The V gene's germline CDR1 is SGHRS and CDR2 YFSETQ. The CDR3 DNA reads as TGTGCCAGCAGCTCTTACCAAGAGACCCAGTACTTC. This codes for CASSSYQETQYF.

The chain uses TRBV4-3 and TRBJ2-7, with 8 bases lining up with TRBD1. CDR3 length: 16 residues. V was pared by 0 bases and J by 2 bases, with 6 bases of the junction left unmatched. Germline V CDR1 and CDR2: LGHNA, YSLEER. The CDR3 DNA reads as TGCGCCAGCAGCCAAGAGGAGGGACAGGAGACCTACGAGCAGTACTTC. The encoded protein is CASSQEEGQETYEQYF.

This clonotype was recorded at least ten times. J is TRBJ2-7 and V is TRBV5-1; the D gene is possibly TRBD2 (6 bases). Trimming removed 0 bases from V and 2 bases from J, with 21 bases in between. The CDR3 has 18 amino acids. Germline V gene lookup returns CDR1 SGHRS and CDR2 YFSETQ. The DNA for the CDR3 is TGCGCCAGCAGCTTGGAGTCCGGGCGGCTAGCGCGACCCTACGAGCAGTACTTC. It encodes CASSLESGRLARPYEQYF.

Details on this clonotype: A much larger clone sits a single nucleotide away, making a read error possible. J is TRBJ2-7 and V is TRBV7-2, with unresolved D. The germline gives CDR1 SGHTA, CDR2 FQGNSA. The CDR3 contains 11 residues. The CDR3 DNA is TGTGTCAGCAGCTTATTCTACGAGCAGTACTTC. This encodes CVSSLFYEQYF.

There are a few counts of this clonotype. The chain is built from TRBV30 and TRBJ1-5; D is undetermined. The ends were cut back, 2 bases at V and 4 bases at J, with 12 bases in the middle. The CDR3 is made up of 14 amino acids. Germline-derived CDR1 and CDR2 are GTSNPN and SVGIG (reference sequence). In nucleotides, the CDR3 is TGTGCCTGGAGTCCCCCGGGTTCTAATCAGCCCCAGCATTTT. Residues: CAWSPPGSNQPQHF.

This clonotype showed up many times. The chain combines TRBV27 with TRBJ1-1; TRBD1 might be the D (5 bases). CDR3 length: 13 residues. In germline, CDR1 is MNHEY, CDR2 SMNVEV (reference sequence). This CDR3 is CVSKGYGGTEAFF. The CDR3 nucleotides read TGTGTCAGTAAGGGGTATGGGGGCACTGAAGCTTTCTTT.

The sample holds a few counts of this clonotype. Here the CDR3 reads CASSPGTGESPLHF. In nucleotides, the CDR3 is TGTGCCAGCAGTCCCGGGACAGGGGAATCACCCCTCCACTTT. The chain employs TRBV6-1 and TRBJ1-6; TRBD1 matches at 10 bases. CDR1 and CDR2 (germline): MNHNS, SASEGT. The junction had 5 bases not matched to a gene; V was cut back by 5 bases and J by 10 bases. The CDR3 covers 14 residues.

Regarding this clonotype: The germline gene is not matched at one end of the junction; a read error may be the cause. The chain is built from TRBV6-1 and TRBJ1-2; D is ambiguous. The CDR3 loop spans 12 amino acids. Germline V CDR1 and CDR2: MNHNS, SASEGT. In DNA form, the CDR3 reads TGTGCCAGCAGTCCCGGAAGGGATGGCTGCACCTTC. Translation gives CASSPGRDGCTF.

Details on this clonotype: The CDR3 does not end in the conserved phenylalanine or tryptophan, so this is likely a read error. The genes are TRBV12-3 or TRBV12-4 and TRBJ1-2; D is ambiguous. V shed 5 bases and J shed 0 bases, with 7 bases lying between them. The CDR3 covers 13 residues. CDR3 amino acids: CASSPTSNYGYTV. CDR3 coding DNA: TGTGCCAGCAGTCCAACCTCTAACTATGGCTACACCGTC.

The rearrangement links TRBV4-3 to TRBJ2-1, with 8 positions matching TRBD1. Trimming at V came to 3 bases and at J to 3 bases, leaving 4 bases not matched to a gene. Germline CDR1 reads LGHNA; CDR2 reads YSLEER. This CDR3 contains 15 residues. In nucleotides, the CDR3 is TGCGCCAGCAGCCATGCGACAGGGGACTACAATGAGCAGTTCTTC. Protein: CASSHATGDYNEQFF.

This clonotype occurred a few times. The chain uses TRBV12-3 or TRBV12-4 and TRBJ1-5; no reliable D call. Trimming took off 3 bases at V and 9 bases at J, with 9 bases between the two ends. This CDR3 region has 12 residues. In DNA form, the CDR3 reads TGTGCCAGCAGTTTCACCGCTGGGCCCCAGCATTTT. Translated: CASSFTAGPQHF.

This clonotype was seen a few times. This rearrangement joins TRBV6-2 or TRBV6-3 to TRBJ2-7; D is ambiguous. This CDR3 comprises 13 residues. Looked up from germline, CDR1 is MNHEY and CDR2 is SVGEGT. Trimming removed 2 bases from V and 4 bases from J, with 9 bases in between. The CDR3 region is CASSYARAYEQYF. Written as DNA, the CDR3 is TGTGCCAGCAGTTACGCAAGGGCTTACGAGCAGTACTTC.

The table lists this clonotype with many counts. The V call is TRBV9, the J call TRBJ2-3; 10 nucleotides line up with TRBD1. This CDR3 is built from 15 residues. Per the germline V gene, CDR1 is SGDLS and CDR2 is YYNGEE. J was trimmed by 1 base and V by 5 bases; bases with no gene match: 4. Written as DNA, the CDR3 is TGTGCCAGCAGTGGACAGGGGGTAGGCACAGATACGCAGTATTTT. This codes for CASSGQGVGTDTQYF.

This clonotype was counted ten times or more. The chain couples TRBV11-2 to TRBJ2-5; weak D call: TRBD2 (6 bases). The CDR3 sequence is 13 residues long. V was shortened by 5 bases and J by 1 base, with 8 bases between the two germline ends. The germline V gene has CDR1 SGHAT and CDR2 FQNNGV. The CDR3 sequence: CASSEGLQETQYF. CDR3 sequence (DNA): TGTGCCAGCAGCGAGGGACTCCAAGAGACCCAGTACTTC.

This clonotype was seen ten or more times. The V call is TRBV5-6, the J call TRBJ2-7, with TRBD1 matching 7 bases. The CDR3 is 14 residues long. V was clipped by 2 bases and J by 4 bases; unmatched bases: 6. Germline V CDR1 and CDR2: SGHDT, YYEEEE. The CDR3 loop reads CASSFTGTEYEQYF. The CDR3, as DNA: TGTGCCAGCAGCTTCACCGGGACAGAGTACGAGCAGTACTTC.

This clonotype was counted at least ten times. V and J are TRBV23-1 and TRBJ2-2, with 7 positions matching TRBD1. TRBV23-1 is known as an ORF, though its function is uncertain. The CDR3 has 16 amino acids. V lost 4 bases and J lost 4; bases outside the gene matches: 9. The CDR3 DNA reads TGCGCCAGCAGTCCAGTAGGGGGCGCGGGCACCGGGGAGCTGTTTTTT. Its protein product is CASSPVGGAGTGELFF.

The chain joins TRBV30 to TRBJ2-7; 7 positions agree with TRBD1. J lost 1 base, V lost 3 bases, and 12 bases had no gene match. The CDR3 totals 16 residues. Germline assignment: CDR1 GTSNPN and CDR2 SVGIG (reference sequence). In nucleotides, the CDR3 is TGTGCCTGGAGCCATATCCGGACAGGACCATCCTACGAGCAGTACTTC. Amino acids: CAWSHIRTGPSYEQYF.

There are many counts of this clonotype. V is TRBV28 and J is TRBJ1-1; tentatively, D is TRBD1 (5 bases). This CDR3 comprises 14 residues. In germline, CDR1 is MDHEN, CDR2 SYDVKM. Trimming cost V 3 bases and J 1 base, with 9 bases left between them. The CDR3 sequence is CASSLWTKNTEAFF. In DNA, the CDR3 is TGTGCCAGCAGTTTGTGGACAAAGAACACTGAAGCTTTCTTT. Supplemented by reference TRBV28 and TRBJ1-1, the full variable domain reads DVKVTQSSRYLVKRTGEKVFLECVQDMDHENMFWYRQDPGLGLRLIYFSYDVKMKEKGDIPEGYSVSREKKERFSLILESASTNQTSMYLCASSLWTKNTEAFFGQGTRLTVV.

The table lists this clonotype with many counts. CDR3 sequence reads: CASSLGSGYEQYF. CDR3 sequence (DNA): TGTGCCAGCAGTTTAGGGTCAGGCTACGAGCAGTACTTC. This chain links TRBV27 with TRBJ2-7; D unresolved. The V end was cut by 2 bases, the J end by 3 bases, with 8 bases between. The germline V gene has CDR1 MNHEY and CDR2 SMNVEV (reference sequence). The CDR3 totals 13 residues.

This clonotype was seen at least ten times. The genes are TRBV28 and TRBJ1-1; the D gene is possibly TRBD1 (5 bases). V gave up 5 bases and J gave up 3 bases, with 10 bases separating them. The CDR3 runs 13 residues. Germline CDR1 MDHEN, CDR2 SYDVKM. Here the CDR3 DNA reads TGTGCCAGCAGTGATCAGGGCTACACTGAAGCTTTCTTT. As protein: CASSDQGYTEAFF. Complete variable domain (other parts from reference TRBV28 and TRBJ1-1): DVKVTQSSRYLVKRTGEKVFLECVQDMDHENMFWYRQDPGLGLRLIYFSYDVKMKEKGDIPEGYSVSREKKERFSLILESASTNQTSMYLCASSDQGYTEAFFGQGTRLTVV.

The chain couples TRBV29-1 to TRBJ1-1; a weak D match, TRBD1 (6 bases). This CDR3 is 13 amino acids long. The V end was cut by 4 bases, the J end by 6 bases, with 15 bases between. Germline V lookup: CDR1 SQVTM, CDR2 ANQGSEA. The CDR3 nucleotides read TGCAGCGTTGCGGGAGGGGGGGCCGCTGAAGCTTTCTTT. Its translation: CSVAGGGAAEAFF.

This clonotype was found many times. The chain has TRBV4-1 and TRBJ1-1; D uncertain. V was pared by 3 bases and J by 2 bases, with 16 bases between. This CDR3 spans 16 amino acids. Germline V lookup: CDR1 MGHRA, CDR2 YSYEKL. DNA of the CDR3: TGCGCCAGCAGCCATGGCTTGGGCCTCCCTAACACTGAAGCTTTCTTT. Its protein product is CASSHGLGLPNTEAFF.

This clonotype was recorded a few times. This rearrangement joins TRBV28 to TRBJ1-2; tentatively, D is TRBD1 (5 bases). Germline V gene sequence: CDR1 MDHEN, CDR2 SYDVKM. Trimming took 2 bases from V and 6 from J, leaving 19 bases between them. This CDR3 region has 16 residues. For the CDR3, the DNA is TGTGCCAGCAGTTTAAGGCAGGGTTTTGGGCTGGATGGCTACACCTTC. It encodes CASSLRQGFGLDGYTF.